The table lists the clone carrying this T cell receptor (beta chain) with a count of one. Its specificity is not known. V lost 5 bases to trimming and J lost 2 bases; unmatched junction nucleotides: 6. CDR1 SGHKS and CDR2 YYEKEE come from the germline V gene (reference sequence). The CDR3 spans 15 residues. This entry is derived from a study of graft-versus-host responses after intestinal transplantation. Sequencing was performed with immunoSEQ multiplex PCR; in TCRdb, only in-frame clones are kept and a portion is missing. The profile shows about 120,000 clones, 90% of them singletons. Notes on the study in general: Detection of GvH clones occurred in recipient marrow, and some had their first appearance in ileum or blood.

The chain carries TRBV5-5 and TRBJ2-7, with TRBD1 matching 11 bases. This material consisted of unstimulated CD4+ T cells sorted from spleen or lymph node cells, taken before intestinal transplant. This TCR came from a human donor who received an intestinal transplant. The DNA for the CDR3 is TGTGCCAGCAGGAGAGCGGGACAGGGGGCCTACGAGCAGTACTTC. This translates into CASRRAGQGAYEQYF. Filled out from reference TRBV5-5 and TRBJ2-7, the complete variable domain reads DAGVTQSPTHLIKTRGQQVTLRCSPISGHKSVSWYQQVLGQGPQFIFQYYEKEERGRGNFPDRFSARQFPNYSSELNVNALLLGDSALYLCASRRAGQGAYEQYFGPGTRLTVT.